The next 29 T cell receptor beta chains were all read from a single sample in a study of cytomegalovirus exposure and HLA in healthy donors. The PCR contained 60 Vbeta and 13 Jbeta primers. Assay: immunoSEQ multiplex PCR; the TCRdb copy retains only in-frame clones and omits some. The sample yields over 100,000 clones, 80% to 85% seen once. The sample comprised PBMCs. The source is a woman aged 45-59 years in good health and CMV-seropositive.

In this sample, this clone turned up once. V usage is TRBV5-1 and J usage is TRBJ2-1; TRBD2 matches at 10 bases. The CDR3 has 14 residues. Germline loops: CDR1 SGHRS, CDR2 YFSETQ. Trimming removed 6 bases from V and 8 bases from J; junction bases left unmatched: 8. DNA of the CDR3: TGCGCCAGCATGGGGGTAGCGGGAGGTGATGAGCAGTTCTTC. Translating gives CASMGVAGGDEQFF.

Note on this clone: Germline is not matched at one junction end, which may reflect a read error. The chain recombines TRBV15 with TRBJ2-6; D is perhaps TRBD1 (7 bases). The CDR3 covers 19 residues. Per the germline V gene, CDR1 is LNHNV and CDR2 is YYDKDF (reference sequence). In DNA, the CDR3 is TGTGCCACCAGCATTGGACAGGCCCATTCACCCTGGGGGGCCAACGGCCTGACTTTC. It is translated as CATSIGQAHSPWGANGLTF.

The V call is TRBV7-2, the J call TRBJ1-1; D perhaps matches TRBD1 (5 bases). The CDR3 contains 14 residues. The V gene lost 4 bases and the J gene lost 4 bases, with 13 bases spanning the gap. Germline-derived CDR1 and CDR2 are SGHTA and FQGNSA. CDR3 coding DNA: TGTGCCAGCAGCTCCGGCCGGGGGAGCACTGAAGCTTTCTTT. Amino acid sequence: CASSSGRGSTEAFF.

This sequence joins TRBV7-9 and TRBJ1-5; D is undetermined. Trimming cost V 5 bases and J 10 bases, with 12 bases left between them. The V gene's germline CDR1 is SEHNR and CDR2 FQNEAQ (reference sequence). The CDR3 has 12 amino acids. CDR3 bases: TGTGCCAGCAGCCCCCAAGGAGGACCCCAGCATTTT. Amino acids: CASSPQGGPQHF.

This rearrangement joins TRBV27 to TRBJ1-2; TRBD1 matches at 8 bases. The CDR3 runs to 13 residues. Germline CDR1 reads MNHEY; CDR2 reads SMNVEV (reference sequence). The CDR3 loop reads CGVRDRINYGYTF. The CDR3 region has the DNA TGTGGAGTAAGGGACAGGATTAACTATGGCTACACCTTC.

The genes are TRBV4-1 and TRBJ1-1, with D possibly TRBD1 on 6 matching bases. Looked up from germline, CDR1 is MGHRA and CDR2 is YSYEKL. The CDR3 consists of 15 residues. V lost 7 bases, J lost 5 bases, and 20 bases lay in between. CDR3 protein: CASTREQGRWTEAFF. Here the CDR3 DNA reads TGCGCCAGCACCCGTGAACAGGGACGTTGGACTGAAGCTTTCTTT.

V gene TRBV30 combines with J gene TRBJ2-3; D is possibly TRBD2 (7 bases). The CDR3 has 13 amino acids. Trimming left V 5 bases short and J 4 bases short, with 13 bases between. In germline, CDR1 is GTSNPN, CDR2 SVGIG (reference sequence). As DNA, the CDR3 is TGTGCCTGGGAGGAGGGGGGGGCAGATACGCAGTATTTT. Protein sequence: CAWEEGGADTQYF.

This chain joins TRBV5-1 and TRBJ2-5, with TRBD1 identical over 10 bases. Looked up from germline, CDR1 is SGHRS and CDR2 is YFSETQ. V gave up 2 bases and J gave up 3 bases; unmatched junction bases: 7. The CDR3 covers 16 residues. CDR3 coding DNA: TGCGCCAGCAGCTTTTTTGGGACAGGGGCCGAAGAGACCCAGTACTTC. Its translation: CASSFFGTGAEETQYF.

As DNA, the CDR3 is TGTGCCAGCAGTTTAGGGCAGGGGGAAGCTTTCTTT. Amino acid sequence: CASSLGQGEAFF. The chain uses TRBV28 and TRBJ1-1; D might be TRBD1 (6 bases). Trimming shortened V by 2 bases and J by 8 bases, and 9 bases separated the two germline ends. This CDR3 region has 12 residues. Germline V CDR1 and CDR2: MDHEN, SYDVKM.

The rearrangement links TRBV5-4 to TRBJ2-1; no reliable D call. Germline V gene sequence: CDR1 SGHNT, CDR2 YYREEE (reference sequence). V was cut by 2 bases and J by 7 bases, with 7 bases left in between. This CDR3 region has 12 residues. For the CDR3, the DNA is TGTGCCAGCAGCTTCAACGAGAATGAGCAGTTCTTC. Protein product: CASSFNENEQFF.

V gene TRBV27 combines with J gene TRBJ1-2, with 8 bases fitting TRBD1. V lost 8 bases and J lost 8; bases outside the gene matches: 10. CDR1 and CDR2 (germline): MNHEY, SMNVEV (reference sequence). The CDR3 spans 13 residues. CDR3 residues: CASADRGDRGYTF. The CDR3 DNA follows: TGTGCCAGCGCTGACAGGGGTGATAGGGGCTACACCTTC.

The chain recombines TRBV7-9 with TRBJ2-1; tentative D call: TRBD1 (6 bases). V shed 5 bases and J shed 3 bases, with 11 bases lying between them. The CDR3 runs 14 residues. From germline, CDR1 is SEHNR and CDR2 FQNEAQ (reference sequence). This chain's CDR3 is CASSLGHNYNEQFF. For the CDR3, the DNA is TGTGCCAGCAGCCTGGGACATAACTACAATGAGCAGTTCTTC.

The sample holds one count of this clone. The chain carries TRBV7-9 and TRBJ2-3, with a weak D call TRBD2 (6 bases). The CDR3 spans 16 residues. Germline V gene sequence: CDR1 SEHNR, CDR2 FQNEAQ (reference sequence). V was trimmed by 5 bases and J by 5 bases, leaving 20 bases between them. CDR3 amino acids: CASSHLGPAGKDTQYF. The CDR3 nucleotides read TGTGCCAGCAGCCACCTAGGACCAGCGGGTAAAGATACGCAGTATTTT.

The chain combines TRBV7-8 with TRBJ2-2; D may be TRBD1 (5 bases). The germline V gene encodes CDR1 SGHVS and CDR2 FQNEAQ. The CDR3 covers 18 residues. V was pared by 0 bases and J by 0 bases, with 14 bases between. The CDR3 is CASSLATIRATNTGELFF. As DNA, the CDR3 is TGTGCCAGCAGCTTAGCGACAATCAGGGCTACGAACACCGGGGAGCTGTTTTTT.

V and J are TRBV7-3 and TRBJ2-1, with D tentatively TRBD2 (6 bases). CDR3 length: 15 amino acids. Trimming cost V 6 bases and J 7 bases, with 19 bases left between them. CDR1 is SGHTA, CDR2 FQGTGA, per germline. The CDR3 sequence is CASSPQGLAINEQFF. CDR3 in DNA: TGTGCCAGCAGTCCCCAGGGACTCGCGATAAATGAGCAGTTCTTC.

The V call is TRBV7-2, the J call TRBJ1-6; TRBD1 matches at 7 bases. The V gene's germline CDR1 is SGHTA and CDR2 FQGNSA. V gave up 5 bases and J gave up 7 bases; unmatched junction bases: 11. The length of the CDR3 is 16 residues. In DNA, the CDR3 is TGTGCCAGCAGCCCACGTCGGGACAGATTAAATTCACCCCTCCACTTT. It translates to CASSPRRDRLNSPLHF. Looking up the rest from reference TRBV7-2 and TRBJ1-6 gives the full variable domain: GAGVSQSPSNKVTEKGKDVELRCDPISGHTALYWYRQSLGQGLEFLIYFQGNSAPDKSGLPSDRFSAERTGGSVSTLTIQRTQQEDSAVYLCASSPRRDRLNSPLHFGNGTRLTVT.

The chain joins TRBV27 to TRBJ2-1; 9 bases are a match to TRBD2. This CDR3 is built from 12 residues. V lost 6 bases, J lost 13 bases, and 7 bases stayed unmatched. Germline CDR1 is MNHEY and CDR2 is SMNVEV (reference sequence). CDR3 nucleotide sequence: TGTGCCAGCAGGTTACTAGCGGGTAGCCAGTTCTTC. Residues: CASRLLAGSQFF.

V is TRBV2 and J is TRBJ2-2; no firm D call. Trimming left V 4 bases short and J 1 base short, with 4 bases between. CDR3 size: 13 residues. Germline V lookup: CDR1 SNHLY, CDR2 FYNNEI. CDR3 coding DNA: TGTGCCAGCAGTGTACAGAACACCGGGGAGCTGTTTTTT. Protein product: CASSVQNTGELFF.

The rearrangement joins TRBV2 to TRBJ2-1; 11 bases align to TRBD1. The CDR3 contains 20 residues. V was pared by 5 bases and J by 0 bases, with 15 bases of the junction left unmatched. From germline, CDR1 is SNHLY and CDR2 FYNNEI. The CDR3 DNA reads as TGTGCCAGCAGTACTCCACTTCGTCCCGGGACAGGGGGCTCCTACAATGAGCAGTTCTTC. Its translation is CASSTPLRPGTGGSYNEQFF.

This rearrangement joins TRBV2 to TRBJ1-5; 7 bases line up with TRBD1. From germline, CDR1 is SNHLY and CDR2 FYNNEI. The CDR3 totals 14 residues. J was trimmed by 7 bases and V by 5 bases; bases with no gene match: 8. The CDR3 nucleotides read TGTGCCAGCAGTCGACAGGGTGGGTGGCAGCCCCAGCATTTT. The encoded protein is CASSRQGGWQPQHF.

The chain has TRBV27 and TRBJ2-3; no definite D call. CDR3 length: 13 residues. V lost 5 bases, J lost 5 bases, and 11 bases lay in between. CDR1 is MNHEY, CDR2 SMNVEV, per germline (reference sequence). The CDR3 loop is CASSTRNRDTQYF. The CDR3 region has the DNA TGTGCCAGCAGTACACGAAACAGAGATACGCAGTATTTT.

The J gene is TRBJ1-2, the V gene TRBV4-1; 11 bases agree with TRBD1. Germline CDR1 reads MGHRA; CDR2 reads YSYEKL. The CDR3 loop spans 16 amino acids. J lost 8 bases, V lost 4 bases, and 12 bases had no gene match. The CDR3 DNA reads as TGCGCCAGCAGCCGCGAGCCAGGACAGGGGGCCGTAGGCTACACCTTC. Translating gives CASSREPGQGAVGYTF.

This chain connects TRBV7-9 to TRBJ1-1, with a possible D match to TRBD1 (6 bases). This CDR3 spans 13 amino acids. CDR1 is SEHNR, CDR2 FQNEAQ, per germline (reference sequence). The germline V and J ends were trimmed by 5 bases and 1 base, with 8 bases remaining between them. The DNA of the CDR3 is TGTGCCAGCAGCGAACAGGGGAACACTGAAGCTTTCTTT. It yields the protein CASSEQGNTEAFF. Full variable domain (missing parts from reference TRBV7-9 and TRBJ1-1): DTGVSQNPRHKITKRGQNVTFRCDPISEHNRLYWYRQTLGQGPEFLTYFQNEAQLEKSRLLSDRFSAERPKGSFSTLEIQRTEQGDSAMYLCASSEQGNTEAFFGQGTRLTVV.

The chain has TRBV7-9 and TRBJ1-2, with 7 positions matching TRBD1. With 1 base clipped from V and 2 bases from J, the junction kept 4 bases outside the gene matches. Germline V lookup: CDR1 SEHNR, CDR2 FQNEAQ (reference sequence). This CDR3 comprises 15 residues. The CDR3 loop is CASSLDDRENYGYTF. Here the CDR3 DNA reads TGTGCCAGCAGCTTAGATGACAGGGAGAACTATGGCTACACCTTC.

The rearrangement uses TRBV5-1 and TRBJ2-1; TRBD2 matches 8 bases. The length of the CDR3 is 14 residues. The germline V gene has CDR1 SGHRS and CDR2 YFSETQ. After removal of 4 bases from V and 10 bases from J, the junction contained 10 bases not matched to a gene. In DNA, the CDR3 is TGCGCCAGCAGCGGAGGGGACCGCGGGAGGGAGCAGTTCTTC. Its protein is CASSGGDRGREQFF.

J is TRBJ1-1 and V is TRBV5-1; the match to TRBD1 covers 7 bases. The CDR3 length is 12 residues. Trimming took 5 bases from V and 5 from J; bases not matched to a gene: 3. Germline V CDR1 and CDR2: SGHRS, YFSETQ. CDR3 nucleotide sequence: TGCGCCAGCAGTCCAGGGGGAACTGAAGCTTTCTTT. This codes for CASSPGGTEAFF.

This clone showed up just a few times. This chain's CDR3 is CASSPLATIDEQYF. DNA for the CDR3: TGTGCCAGCAGTCCGCTAGCCACAATAGACGAGCAGTACTTC. The chain combines TRBV25-1 with TRBJ2-7, with TRBD2 as a possible D gene (5 bases). Per germline, CDR1 MGHDK and CDR2 SYGVNS. V was clipped by 5 bases and J by 5 bases, with 16 bases between them. The length of the CDR3 is 14 residues.

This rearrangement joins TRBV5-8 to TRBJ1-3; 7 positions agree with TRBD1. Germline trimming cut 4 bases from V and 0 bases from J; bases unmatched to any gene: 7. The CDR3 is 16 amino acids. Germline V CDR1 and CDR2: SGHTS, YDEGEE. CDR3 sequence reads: CASSPWTGRSGNTIYF. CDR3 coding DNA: TGTGCCAGCAGCCCTTGGACAGGCCGCTCTGGAAACACCATATATTTT.

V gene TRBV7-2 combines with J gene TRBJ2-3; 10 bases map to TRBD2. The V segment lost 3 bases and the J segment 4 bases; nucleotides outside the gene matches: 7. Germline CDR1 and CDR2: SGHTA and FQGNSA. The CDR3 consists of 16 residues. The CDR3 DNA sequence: TGTGCCAGCAGCTTGCCGGGACTAGCGAGTTCAGATACGCAGTATTTT. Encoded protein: CASSLPGLASSDTQYF.